The 12 T cell receptor beta chains reported below all come from one sample, sequenced in a study of T cell repertoires in urothelial bladder cancer. Data came from immunoSEQ multiplex PCR; TCRdb stores just in-frame clones and leaves some out. The sample records about 14,000 clones, roughly two thirds being singletons. Sample: tumor-infiltrating cells from bladder cancer. The origin of the receptors is a human donor with urothelial carcinoma.

This chain connects TRBV7-8 to TRBJ2-3, with TRBD2 as a possible D gene (5 bases). This CDR3 is built from 12 residues. Germline CDR1 and CDR2: SGHVS and FQNEAQ. The V and J ends lost 7 bases and 6 bases respectively, with 11 bases between them. The CDR3 region has the DNA TGTGCCAGCACCCTAAGCGGTGATACGCAGTATTTT. Residues: CASTLSGDTQYF.

The chain recombines TRBV28 with TRBJ1-2, with D unresolved. The CDR3 spans 11 residues. The V end was cut by 8 bases, the J end by 8 bases, with 12 bases between. CDR1 MDHEN and CDR2 SYDVKM come from the germline V gene. Here the CDR3 reads CASGREGGYTF. The CDR3 bases are TGTGCCAGCGGGAGGGAGGGCGGCTACACCTTC.

This clone was detected a few times. This sequence joins TRBV4-2 and TRBJ2-3; 10 bases are a match to TRBD2. The V gene end was trimmed by 4 bases and the J gene end by 7 bases; junction bases not matched to a gene: 5. Germline lookup yields CDR1 LGHNA and CDR2 YNFKEQ. The CDR3 consists of 14 residues. CDR3 coding DNA: TGTGCCAGCAGCCCAACTAGCGGGATCTATACGCAGTATTTT. Its translation: CASSPTSGIYTQYF.

The rearrangement uses TRBV15 and TRBJ1-5, with TRBD1 as a possible D gene (6 bases). Trimming removed 1 base from V and 7 bases from J, with 17 bases in between. Germline V gives CDR1 LNHNV, CDR2 YYDKDF (reference sequence). This CDR3 contains 16 residues. The CDR3 DNA reads as TGTGCCACCAGCAGAGCCGCCCAGGGGCTCGGGCAGCCCCAGCATTTT. This codes for CATSRAAQGLGQPQHF. The full variable domain, its missing parts supplied by reference TRBV15 and TRBJ1-5, is DAMVIQNPRYQVTQFGKPVTLSCSQTLNHNVMYWYQQKSSQAPKLLFHYYDKDFNNEADTPDNFQSRRPNTSFCFLDIRSPGLGDTAMYLCATSRAAQGLGQPQHFGDGTRLSIL.

V is TRBV6-5 and J is TRBJ1-1; no firm D call. The V gene lost 7 bases and the J gene lost 1 base, with 13 bases spanning the gap. From germline, CDR1 is MNHEY and CDR2 SVGAGI. This CDR3 contains 14 residues. CDR3 protein: CASTQLAGNTEAFF. CDR3 coding DNA: TGTGCCAGCACCCAACTAGCAGGGAACACTGAAGCTTTCTTT.

This clone has more than one count but fewer than ten. This chain joins TRBV18 and TRBJ1-1; D is unresolved. Trimming shortened V by 6 bases and J by 4 bases, and 15 bases separated the two germline ends. The length of the CDR3 is 14 residues. The V gene's germline CDR1 is KGHSH and CDR2 LQKENI. The DNA for the CDR3 is TGTGCCAGCTCGGGAATGGGTAGTAGCACTGAAGCTTTCTTT. Amino acids: CASSGMGSSTEAFF.

CDR3 protein: CASSPGGGGGLSLLDTEAFF. As DNA, the CDR3 is TGCGCCAGCAGCCCCGGGGGAGGGGGAGGCTTGTCTCTTCTGGACACTGAAGCTTTCTTT. V usage is TRBV5-1 and J usage is TRBJ1-1; D is perhaps TRBD1 (6 bases). Trimming stripped 4 bases from V and 3 bases from J, with 31 bases between. Germline CDR1 reads SGHRS; CDR2 reads YFSETQ. This CDR3 has 20 amino acids.

This chain connects TRBV29-1 to TRBJ1-1; D gene uncertain. This CDR3 is built from 13 residues. V lost 7 bases to trimming and J lost 2 bases, with 14 bases between them. Germline-derived CDR1 and CDR2 are SQVTM and ANQGSEA. Written as DNA, the CDR3 is TGCAGCGCCGCCCCCCGACGTAACACTGAAGCTTTCTTT. It yields the protein CSAAPRRNTEAFF.

A few counts support this clone. This chain uses TRBV2 with TRBJ2-2; D is unresolved. The CDR3 spans 16 residues. Per the germline V gene, CDR1 is SNHLY and CDR2 is FYNNEI. V was trimmed by 3 bases and J by 1 base, leaving 12 bases between them. In DNA, the CDR3 is TGTGCCAGCAGTGATTCCCCCCGCTGGAACACCGGGGAGCTGTTTTTT. It encodes CASSDSPRWNTGELFF.

Only a few counts were recorded for this clone. The chain is built from TRBV19 and TRBJ1-6, with 8 bases aligning to TRBD1. The length of the CDR3 is 15 residues. J lost 10 bases, V lost 7 bases, and 12 bases had no gene match. The germline V gene encodes CDR1 LNHDA and CDR2 SQIVND (reference sequence). The CDR3: CASTTGTGPRSPLHF. The CDR3 nucleotides are TGTGCCAGTACCACCGGGACAGGTCCCAGGTCACCCCTCCACTTT.

The rearrangement uses TRBV18 and TRBJ2-3, with D perhaps matching TRBD1 (6 bases). The CDR3 has 13 residues. V lost 3 bases and J 4 bases, leaving 8 bases between the germline ends. Germline CDR1 KGHSH, CDR2 LQKENI. DNA for the CDR3: TGTGCCAGCTCACCGAGACAGGCAGATACGCAGTATTTT. The encoded protein is CASSPRQADTQYF.

This clone is a singleton in its sample. The rearrangement uses TRBV6-4 and TRBJ2-4, with 11 bases fitting TRBD2. The length of the CDR3 is 20 residues. J lost 0 bases, V lost 7 bases, and 17 bases had no gene match. Germline V gene data show CDR1 as MRHNA and CDR2 as SNTAGT. The chain's CDR3 is CASKWLAGGPTRLAKNIQYF. The CDR3 DNA sequence: TGTGCCAGCAAATGGCTAGCGGGGGGACCGACTAGACTAGCCAAAAACATTCAGTACTTC.